A single sample is the source of the 27 T cell receptor beta chains below, sequenced in a study of OX40 agonist ivuxolimab in advanced cancers. Profiling relied on immunoSEQ multiplex PCR, and the TCRdb table lists in-frame clones only, not all of them. This table holds fewer than 85,000 clones, 90% to 95% found once. The sequencing used CD4+ or CD8+ T cells sorted from blood, collected in a trial of the OX40 agonist ivuxolimab. These receptors originate from an adult with an advanced solid tumor such as melanoma, head and neck, liver or kidney cancer.

This clone was seen more than once but under ten times. This chain joins TRBV11-1 and TRBJ2-5; D possibly matches TRBD1 or TRBD2 (5 bases each). The V end lost 4 bases, the J end lost 2 bases, and 14 bases lay between the germline ends. The V gene's germline CDR1 is SGHAT and CDR2 FQDESV (reference sequence). This CDR3 has 15 amino acids. CDR3 DNA: TGTGCCAGCAGCTCATGGGACGGAAAGCAAGAGACCCAGTACTTC. Translating it yields CASSSWDGKQETQYF.

This chain links TRBV7-2 with TRBJ2-2; D gene uncertain. CDR1 SGHTA and CDR2 FQGNSA come from the germline V gene. The CDR3 has 12 residues. Trimming removed 3 bases at V and 6 bases at J, with 5 bases between. In nucleotides, the CDR3 is TGTGCCAGCAGCTTTAGTGCCGGGGAGCTGTTTTTT. Its translation is CASSFSAGELFF.

The chain uses TRBV7-9 and TRBJ2-2; no clear D gene. The V end was cut by 4 bases, the J end by 0 bases, with 18 bases between. Germline values: CDR1 SEHNR, CDR2 FQNEAQ (reference sequence). The CDR3 has 18 amino acids. CDR3 in amino acids: CASSSPPTGPTNTGELFF. Here the CDR3 DNA reads TGTGCCAGCAGCTCTCCGCCCACCGGACCTACGAACACCGGGGAGCTGTTTTTT.

The rearrangement joins TRBV29-1 to TRBJ1-2; D call uncertain. The V gene's germline CDR1 is SQVTM and CDR2 ANQGSEA. Trimming pared 4 bases from V and 3 bases from J, leaving 15 bases between. The CDR3 totals 14 residues. The CDR3 sequence is CSVAFSPPYYGYTF. DNA for the CDR3: TGCAGCGTTGCCTTTTCTCCACCCTACTATGGCTACACCTTC.

V gene TRBV6-5 combines with J gene TRBJ1-1; tentatively, D is TRBD1 (6 bases). The CDR3 totals 15 residues. Germline V lookup: CDR1 MNHEY, CDR2 SVGAGI. Trimming cost V 0 bases and J 0 bases, with 8 bases left between them. CDR3 nucleotide sequence: TGTGCCAGCAGTTACTCGTGGGGGCTGAACACTGAAGCTTTCTTT. Amino acids: CASSYSWGLNTEAFF.

This clone was detected a few times. The chain links TRBV7-8 to TRBJ2-2; 11 positions match TRBD2. This CDR3 contains 18 residues. The germline gives CDR1 SGHVS, CDR2 FQNEAQ. V trimming: 6 bases; J trimming: 2 bases; junction bases outside the gene matches: 11. Here the CDR3 DNA reads TGTGCCAGCAGTGATTTGGTAGCGGGAGGGACAAACACCGGGGAGCTGTTTTTT. Translation: CASSDLVAGGTNTGELFF. Full variable domain (missing parts from reference TRBV7-8 and TRBJ2-2): GAGVSQSPRYKVAKRGQDVALRCDPISGHVSLFWYQQALGQGPEFLTYFQNEAQLDKSGLPSDRFFAERPEGSVSTLKIQRTQQEDSAVYLCASSDLVAGGTNTGELFFGEGSRLTVL.

The V and J genes are TRBV6-1 and TRBJ2-7; no clear D gene. Trimming removed 1 base from V and 3 bases from J, with 13 bases in between. Germline-derived CDR1 and CDR2 are MNHNS and SASEGT. The CDR3 loop spans 15 amino acids. The CDR3 here is CASSEDGSGYYEQYF. As DNA, the CDR3 is TGTGCCAGCAGTGAAGATGGGTCGGGCTACTACGAGCAGTACTTC.

The chain joins TRBV28 to TRBJ2-7; D perhaps matches TRBD2 (6 bases). V lost 5 bases and J 4 bases, leaving 12 bases between the germline ends. In germline, CDR1 is MDHEN, CDR2 SYDVKM. This CDR3 spans 13 amino acids. CDR3: CASSDNGGYEQYF. DNA for the CDR3: TGTGCCAGCAGTGACAACGGAGGGTACGAGCAGTACTTC.

As regards this clone: Other DNA sequences from this sample encode an identical CDR3 as well. V and J are TRBV7-2 and TRBJ2-1; the D is unclear. The CDR3 sequence is 14 residues long. Trimming cost V 5 bases and J 0 bases, with 8 bases left between them. Germline V gene lookup returns CDR1 SGHTA and CDR2 FQGNSA. The CDR3 bases are TGTGCCAGCAGCGGATCAAGCTCCTACAATGAGCAGTTCTTC. Its protein is CASSGSSSYNEQFF.

The chain has TRBV2 and TRBJ1-5; no clear D gene. Between the trimmed V and J ends, which lost 6 bases and 8 bases, there was a span of 17 bases. The CDR3 runs 14 residues. In germline, CDR1 is SNHLY, CDR2 FYNNEI. The CDR3 coding sequence is TGTGCCAGCAGGGAGAGTGTAGTCCGGGAGCCCCAGCATTTT. Its translation is CASRESVVREPQHF.

The chain is built from TRBV29-1 and TRBJ2-7; D might be TRBD1 (5 bases). The CDR3 loop spans 12 amino acids. Trimming left V 3 bases short and J 7 bases short, with 13 bases between. Per the germline V gene, CDR1 is SQVTM and CDR2 is ANQGSEA. Written as DNA, the CDR3 is TGCAGCGTTGATTCAGGGTACGAGGAGCAGTACTTC. It codes for CSVDSGYEEQYF.

The chain couples TRBV18 to TRBJ2-1, with unresolved D. Trimming shortened V by 5 bases and J by 10 bases, and 12 bases separated the two germline ends. The germline V gene has CDR1 KGHSH and CDR2 LQKENI. The CDR3 totals 12 residues. CDR3 amino acids: CASSAAPPEQFF. The CDR3 bases are TGTGCCAGCTCAGCGGCCCCGCCGGAGCAGTTCTTC. Full variable domain (remainder filled in from reference TRBV18 and TRBJ2-1): NAGVMQNPRHLVRRRGQEARLRCSPMKGHSHVYWYRQLPEEGLKFMVYLQKENIIDESGMPKERFSAEFPKEGPSILRIQQVVRGDSAAYFCASSAAPPEQFFGPGTRLTVL.

A single count supports this clone. This chain connects TRBV9 to TRBJ2-3; TRBD1 agrees at 7 bases. Per germline, CDR1 SGDLS and CDR2 YYNGEE. The CDR3 contains 16 residues. Trimming cost V 3 bases and J 5 bases; bases outside gene matches: 12. CDR3 protein: CASSADYRGGRDTQYF. The CDR3 DNA follows: TGTGCCAGCAGCGCAGACTACCGAGGGGGCAGAGATACGCAGTATTTT.

The chain links TRBV9 to TRBJ2-1; D not resolved. The CDR3 covers 16 residues. V was trimmed by 0 bases and J by 9 bases, leaving 19 bases between them. Germline V gene lookup returns CDR1 SGDLS and CDR2 YYNGEE. The CDR3 here is CASSVAGVAGYGEQFF. The CDR3 DNA follows: TGTGCCAGCAGCGTAGCAGGAGTGGCCGGCTACGGTGAGCAGTTCTTC.

This sequence joins TRBV5-5 and TRBJ1-1, with TRBD1 as a possible D gene (5 bases). Between the trimmed V and J ends, which lost 4 bases and 1 base, there was a span of 14 bases. This CDR3 comprises 15 residues. The germline gives CDR1 SGHKS, CDR2 YYEKEE (reference sequence). The CDR3 region is CASSPRVGGNTEAFF. DNA of the CDR3: TGTGCCAGCAGCCCCCGCGTGGGGGGGAACACTGAAGCTTTCTTT.

The chain has TRBV9 and TRBJ2-2; 13 bases are a match to TRBD2. The germline gives CDR1 SGDLS, CDR2 YYNGEE. The ends lost 3 bases at V and 5 bases at J; junction bases unmatched: 4. This CDR3 has 16 residues. The CDR3 region is CASSARLAGGTGELFF. Here the CDR3 DNA reads TGTGCCAGCAGCGCCCGACTAGCGGGAGGAACCGGGGAGCTGTTTTTT.

This clone occurred once. The chain carries TRBV18 and TRBJ2-7, with unresolved D. In germline, CDR1 is KGHSH, CDR2 LQKENI. Deletions cut 0 bases from V and 0 bases from J, with 15 bases between. The CDR3 contains 17 residues. For the CDR3, the DNA is TGTGCCAGCTCACCACCAGTCTTAGGGCCGAGCTCCTACGAGCAGTACTTC. Translation gives CASSPPVLGPSSYEQYF. The full variable domain, with the rest looked up from reference TRBV18 and TRBJ2-7, is NAGVMQNPRHLVRRRGQEARLRCSPMKGHSHVYWYRQLPEEGLKFMVYLQKENIIDESGMPKERFSAEFPKEGPSILRIQQVVRGDSAAYFCASSPPVLGPSSYEQYFGPGTRLTVT.

The rearrangement links TRBV5-1 to TRBJ2-5, with 10 positions matching TRBD1. This CDR3 spans 16 amino acids. The ends lost 4 bases at V and 3 bases at J; junction bases unmatched: 9. From germline, CDR1 is SGHRS and CDR2 YFSETQ. CDR3: CASSRQGAGGKETQYF. In DNA, the CDR3 is TGCGCCAGCAGCCGACAGGGGGCGGGTGGAAAAGAGACCCAGTACTTC.

The chain recombines TRBV13 with TRBJ1-1; TRBD1 might be the D (5 bases). The CDR3 covers 16 residues. The ends were cut back, 3 bases at V and 4 bases at J, with 18 bases in the middle. Germline CDR1 and CDR2: PRHDT and FYEKMQ (reference sequence). The CDR3 loop is CASSLKQVRVFTEAFF. The CDR3 region has the DNA TGTGCCAGCAGCTTGAAACAGGTGAGGGTTTTCACTGAAGCTTTCTTT.

The chain joins TRBV11-1 to TRBJ2-3; 7 bases align to TRBD2. V lost 5 bases to trimming and J lost 4 bases; unmatched junction nucleotides: 12. The CDR3 is 16 residues long. Germline assignment: CDR1 SGHAT and CDR2 FQDESV (reference sequence). The CDR3 nucleotides are TGTGCCAGCAGCGCTCATGTTGGGACTAACCCAGATACGCAGTATTTT. It encodes CASSAHVGTNPDTQYF. The whole variable domain, filled in from reference TRBV11-1 and TRBJ2-3, reads EAEVAQSPRYKITEKSQAVAFWCDPISGHATLYWYRQILGQGPELLVQFQDESVVDDSQLPKDRFSAERLKGVDSTLKIQPAELGDSAMYLCASSAHVGTNPDTQYFGPGTRLTVL.

The chain uses TRBV7-9 and TRBJ2-2, with 8 nucleotides matching TRBD1. This CDR3 contains 17 residues. The J segment lost 4 bases and the V segment lost 1 base, leaving 8 bases of the junction unmatched. Germline CDR1 reads SEHNR; CDR2 reads FQNEAQ (reference sequence). The CDR3 loop reads CASSLGETGVSTGELFF. The DNA for the CDR3 is TGTGCCAGCAGCTTAGGGGAGACAGGGGTGAGCACCGGGGAGCTGTTTTTT.

The CDR3 DNA sequence: TGTGCCAGCAGTCAAACAGGGGGCGACGCACCCCAGCATTTT. As protein: CASSQTGGDAPQHF. The gene calls are TRBV6-1 and TRBJ1-5, with TRBD1 matching over 9 bases. Germline trimming cut 5 bases from V and 10 bases from J; bases unmatched to any gene: 9. The CDR3 length is 14 residues. Germline V lookup: CDR1 MNHNS, CDR2 SASEGT.

The J gene is TRBJ1-6, the V gene TRBV18, with 7 bases lining up with TRBD1. CDR3 length: 14 residues. Losses at the gene ends were 3 bases for V and 6 bases for J; bases not matched to a gene: 2. Germline CDR1 reads KGHSH; CDR2 reads LQKENI. The CDR3 DNA reads as TGTGCCAGCTCACCCGACAGGGCTAATTCACCCCTCCACTTT. Its translation is CASSPDRANSPLHF.

V and J are TRBV7-9 and TRBJ1-2; 8 bases agree with TRBD1. Unmatched junction bases numbered 9, after V lost 0 bases and J lost 3 bases. CDR1 is SEHNR and CDR2 is FQNEAQ in the germline V gene (reference sequence). The CDR3 length is 17 residues. The CDR3 here is CASSLAVAGGADYGYTF. CDR3 DNA: TGTGCCAGCAGCTTAGCGGTTGCAGGGGGCGCAGACTATGGCTACACCTTC.

V usage is TRBV7-6 and J usage is TRBJ2-7, with TRBD1 matching 12 bases. CDR1 SGHVS and CDR2 FNYEAQ come from the germline V gene. Trimming at V came to 1 base and at J to 5 bases, leaving 3 bases not matched to a gene. The CDR3 runs to 15 residues. Here the CDR3 reads CASSLGGTGGNEQYF. The CDR3 nucleotides read TGTGCCAGCAGCTTAGGGGGGACAGGGGGCAACGAGCAGTACTTC.

The chain uses TRBV15 and TRBJ2-3; D not certain. In germline, CDR1 is LNHNV, CDR2 YYDKDF (reference sequence). The CDR3 extends over 14 amino acids. Deletions cut 1 base from V and 0 bases from J, with 5 bases between. In nucleotides, the CDR3 is TGTGCCACCAGCAGAGGCGATAGCACAGATACGCAGTATTTT. It yields the protein CATSRGDSTDTQYF.

This clone was observed a few times. The genes are TRBV4-2 and TRBJ1-4; D unresolved. CDR3 size: 15 residues. Germline values: CDR1 LGHNA, CDR2 YNFKEQ. Trimming shortened V by 0 bases and J by 5 bases, and 10 bases separated the two germline ends. CDR3 DNA sequence: TGTGCCAGCAGCCAAGATGGGGAGCCCAATGAAAAACTGTTTTTT. Amino acids: CASSQDGEPNEKLFF.